This passage covers 2 T cell receptor beta chains from one sample sequenced in a study of T cell repertoires in cytomegalovirus infection. One entry per CDR3 protein results from TCRdb running MiXCR on the reads. The table records about 150,000 distinct CDR3 sequences, 20% to 30% of them present only once. Material for sequencing was PBMCs. These TCRs come from a human donor in good health (CMV status not recorded). Some clones in this sample may be carry-over from other donors' samples.

There are a few counts of this clonotype. The genes are TRBV6-2 or TRBV6-3 and TRBJ2-2; 8 bases are shared with TRBD1. V lost 4 bases, J lost 5 bases, and 3 bases stayed unmatched. This CDR3 is built from 14 residues. Germline-derived CDR1 and CDR2 are MNHEY and SVGEGT. The CDR3 region has the DNA TGTGCCAGCAGTTTGACAGGGGCTACCGGGGAGCTGTTTTTT. This gives the protein CASSLTGATGELFF.

This clonotype was seen only a few times. The rearrangement uses TRBV2 and TRBJ2-5, with unresolved D. Trimming shortened V by 2 bases and J by 1 base, and 11 bases separated the two germline ends. This CDR3 is 15 amino acids long. Looked up from germline, CDR1 is SNHLY and CDR2 is FYNNEI. The CDR3 here is CASSERINGQETQYF. The CDR3 nucleotides are TGTGCCAGCAGTGAAAGAATCAATGGCCAAGAGACCCAGTACTTC.